What follows are 9 T cell receptor beta chains derived from one specimen sequenced in a study of blood T cell repertoires in COVID-19 (dated by TCRdb to 2020 to 2021). Library construction relied on the immunoSEQ multiplex PCR assay. TCRdb carries this immuneACCESS record with in-frame sequences only. Its versions omit some clonotypes, under half of them owing to an unresolved V gene in the studies checked, with the rest unexplained. The sample table records some 120,000 clones; about 77% of these occur just once. The ten largest clonotypes hold just under 25% of the sample. The specimen sequenced was peripheral blood. The receptors derive from a human donor in a cohort sampled during active COVID-19.

This clone showed up just once. This chain uses TRBV2 with TRBJ1-1; possible D gene TRBD1, 5 bases. The CDR3 runs to 13 residues. V shed 6 bases and J shed 1 base, with 9 bases lying between them. CDR1 is SNHLY, CDR2 FYNNEI, per germline. For the CDR3, the DNA is TGTGCCAGCAGAGATACAGGGAACACTGAAGCTTTCTTT. Its protein is CASRDTGNTEAFF.

The chain uses TRBV28 and TRBJ2-7; D is unresolved. Germline CDR1 and CDR2: MDHEN and SYDVKM. V was trimmed by 2 bases and J by 9 bases, leaving 11 bases between them. The CDR3 sequence is 12 residues long. The CDR3 region is CASSLSSVAQYF. Written as DNA, the CDR3 is TGTGCCAGCAGTTTAAGCTCGGTCGCGCAGTACTTC.

This chain joins TRBV2 and TRBJ1-6; no reliable D call. V lost 7 bases to trimming and J lost 0 bases, with 7 bases between them. Germline lookup yields CDR1 SNHLY and CDR2 FYNNEI. The CDR3 is made up of 14 amino acids. The chain's CDR3 is CASKEGSYNSPLHF. The CDR3, as DNA: TGTGCCAGCAAGGAGGGCTCCTATAATTCACCCCTCCACTTT. Filled out from reference TRBV2 and TRBJ1-6, the complete variable domain reads EPEVTQTPSHQVTQMGQEVILRCVPISNHLYFYWYRQILGQKVEFLVSFYNNEISEKSEIFDDQFSVERPDGSNFTLKIRSTKLEDSAMYFCASKEGSYNSPLHFGNGTRLTVT.

J is TRBJ2-1 and V is TRBV6-2 or TRBV6-3, with 11 nucleotides matching TRBD2. This CDR3 is built from 18 residues. Germline CDR1 and CDR2: MNHEY and SVGEGT. With 0 bases clipped from V and 7 bases from J, the junction kept 11 bases outside the gene matches. CDR3: CASSYSRRLAGLPNEQFF. For the CDR3, the DNA is TGTGCCAGCAGTTACTCTCGACGACTAGCGGGATTGCCTAATGAGCAGTTCTTC.

V usage is TRBV6-5 and J usage is TRBJ1-1; D possibly corresponds to TRBD1 (5 bases). Germline values: CDR1 MNHEY, CDR2 SVGAGI. V dropped 6 bases and J dropped 2 bases, with 16 bases sitting between them. This CDR3 contains 15 residues. This CDR3 is CASSLNLQGNTEAFF. The CDR3 nucleotides read TGTGCCAGCAGCCTAAACCTCCAGGGAAACACTGAAGCTTTCTTT.

The V call is TRBV6-5, the J call TRBJ2-2, with 11 bases aligning to TRBD1. V was pared by 4 bases and J by 8 bases, with 3 bases of the junction left unmatched. CDR3 length: 14 amino acids. CDR1 is MNHEY and CDR2 is SVGAGI in the germline V gene. As DNA, the CDR3 is TGTGCCAGCAGTTCGGACAGGGGGCTAGGGGAGCTGTTTTTT. Amino acid sequence: CASSSDRGLGELFF.

The J gene is TRBJ1-5, the V gene TRBV19; 9 bases line up with TRBD1. This CDR3 has 15 residues. Germline V lookup: CDR1 LNHDA, CDR2 SQIVND (reference sequence). Germline trimming cut 5 bases from V and 7 bases from J; bases unmatched to any gene: 9. DNA for the CDR3: TGTGCCAGTAGTCTTACAGGGGGCGCACACCAGCCCCAGCATTTT. This codes for CASSLTGGAHQPQHF.

V gene TRBV28 combines with J gene TRBJ1-1, with D possibly being TRBD1 (5 bases). Trimming left V 6 bases short and J 1 base short, with 15 bases between. From germline, CDR1 is MDHEN and CDR2 SYDVKM. The CDR3 runs to 15 residues. The CDR3 sequence: CASRPPGWKNTEAFF. The CDR3 coding sequence is TGTGCCAGCAGGCCTCCAGGGTGGAAGAACACTGAAGCTTTCTTT.

The chain uses TRBV27 and TRBJ1-5; D gene unclear. The CDR3 totals 13 residues. V shed 2 bases and J shed 9 bases, with 11 bases lying between them. Germline assignment: CDR1 MNHEY and CDR2 SMNVEV (reference sequence). CDR3 DNA: TGTGCCAGCAGTTTAGGTCCTAGAGGGCCCCAGCATTTT. Its protein is CASSLGPRGPQHF.